This T cell receptor (beta chain) was recorded in a study of vaccination and CD4 T cells after COVID-19. An Oncomine TCR Beta short-read assay was used to sequence the DNA from cultured CD4+ T cells. From CD4+ T cells that had been cultured, genomic DNA was extracted. Each CDR3 protein is one row after TCRdb ran MiXCR on the PCR reads. This sample carries 11,000 or so distinct CDR3 sequences, around 50% of them seen once, and the ten largest clones take roughly a tenth. To note about this clonotype: Its antigen is not identified.

Study-wide results and limits: This study had few convalescent patients and no early post-infection samples.

V lost 5 bases and J lost 3, with 16 bases in between. CDR3 length equals 15 residues. Per germline, CDR1 SGHTA and CDR2 FQGTGA. The treatment is: approximately nine-day PBMC culture with coronavirus spike peptide pools or control peptides (ViraFEST assay). Expanded clonotypes were found by TCR sequencing after peptide-pool stimulation (ViraFEST). Following a culture period (approximately 9 days), negative selection was used to isolate CD4+ T cells. The receptor was derived from a human donor who had recovered from COVID-19. The rearrangement links TRBV7-3 to TRBJ2-5; D is perhaps TRBD1 (6 bases). The specimen was CD4+ T cells from blood, cultured in vitro. The DNA of the CDR3 is TGTGCCAGCAGCCCGACCGGGACACCAGAAGAGACCCAGTACTTC. It is translated as CASSPTGTPEETQYF. Supplemented by reference TRBV7-3 and TRBJ2-5, the full variable domain reads GAGVSQTPSNKVTEKGKYVELRCDPISGHTALYWYRQSLGQGPEFLIYFQGTGAADDSGLPNDRFFAVRPEGSVSTLKIQRTERGDSAVYLCASSPTGTPEETQYFGPGTRLLVL.